These 8 T cell receptor beta chains came from one sample sequenced in a study of cytomegalovirus exposure and HLA in healthy donors. PCR amplification relied on 60 Vbeta primers (plus 13 Jbeta primers). Measured with immunoSEQ multiplex PCR; TCRdb has only the in-frame clones, and not every one. The table includes about 120,000 clones, 70% to 80% detected once. Sequenced sample: PBMCs. These receptors came from a man aged 35 to 55 in good health and CMV-seropositive.

This chain joins TRBV6-4 and TRBJ2-7; 9 bases agree with TRBD1. The ends lost 5 bases at V and 4 bases at J; junction bases unmatched: 3. This CDR3 is built from 13 residues. CDR1 is MRHNA and CDR2 is SNTAGT in the germline V gene. The CDR3 loop is CASSLDRGYEQYF. The DNA for the CDR3 is TGTGCCAGCAGTTTGGACAGGGGATACGAGCAGTACTTC.

This clone showed up just a few times. The J gene is TRBJ2-7, the V gene TRBV15, with D possibly matching TRBD2 (5 bases). The CDR3 runs to 11 residues. Looked up from germline, CDR1 is LNHNV and CDR2 is YYDKDF (reference sequence). V was clipped by 11 bases and J by 5 bases, with 13 bases between them. CDR3 nucleotides: TGTGCCTCAGGCGGGCCCAACGAGCAGTACTTC. This translates into CASGGPNEQYF. The full variable domain, with the rest looked up from reference TRBV15 and TRBJ2-7, is DAMVIQNPRYQVTQFGKPVTLSCSQTLNHNVMYWYQQKSSQAPKLLFHYYDKDFNNEADTPDNFQSRRPNTSFCFLDIRSPGLGDTAMYLCASGGPNEQYFGPGTRLTVT.

The chain combines TRBV15 with TRBJ2-2, with D possibly matching TRBD2 (5 bases). This CDR3 region has 14 residues. Germline values: CDR1 LNHNV, CDR2 YYDKDF (reference sequence). V was trimmed by 0 bases and J by 6 bases, leaving 8 bases between them. CDR3 residues: CATSRDNGAGELFF. As DNA, the CDR3 is TGTGCCACCAGCAGAGATAACGGGGCCGGGGAGCTGTTTTTT.

Only a few counts were recorded for this clone. The J gene is TRBJ1-5, the V gene TRBV30, with a weak D call TRBD1 (5 bases). V was clipped by 1 base and J by 3 bases, with 16 bases between them. CDR3 length: 16 amino acids. CDR1 GTSNPN and CDR2 SVGIG come from the germline V gene (reference sequence). The CDR3 loop reads CAWSAVGHALNQPQHF. As DNA, the CDR3 is TGTGCCTGGAGTGCGGTTGGACACGCACTCAATCAGCCCCAGCATTTT.

The rearrangement joins TRBV11-2 to TRBJ2-1; 8 nucleotides line up with TRBD1. In germline, CDR1 is SGHAT, CDR2 FQNNGV. With 4 bases clipped from V and 2 bases from J, the junction kept 4 bases outside the gene matches. This CDR3 has 15 residues. The CDR3 here is CASSSKDRAYNEQFF. The CDR3 bases are TGTGCCAGCAGCTCCAAGGACAGGGCCTACAATGAGCAGTTCTTC.

CDR3 in amino acids: CASSHVGLAGGDHEQFF. CDR3 DNA: TGCGCCAGCAGCCACGTTGGACTAGCGGGGGGGGATCATGAGCAGTTCTTC. The rearrangement links TRBV4-1 to TRBJ2-1; 15 nucleotides line up with TRBD2. Trimming took 3 bases from V and 8 from J; bases not matched to a gene: 8. CDR1 and CDR2 (germline): MGHRA, YSYEKL. CDR3 length: 17 amino acids.

V gene TRBV9 combines with J gene TRBJ2-1; the D gene is possibly TRBD2 (7 bases). Germline loops: CDR1 SGDLS, CDR2 YYNGEE. The V gene lost 3 bases and the J gene lost 9 bases, with 19 bases spanning the gap. The CDR3 contains 15 residues. In DNA form, the CDR3 reads TGTGCCAGCAGCGGAAAGGGGGAGGGCTTCAGTGAGCAGTTCTTC. Residues: CASSGKGEGFSEQFF.

The chain uses TRBV6-1 and TRBJ2-1, with D maybe TRBD2 (6 bases). Deletions cut 4 bases from V and 2 bases from J, with 12 bases between. The CDR3 sequence is 15 residues long. Germline lookup yields CDR1 MNHNS and CDR2 SASEGT. The CDR3 sequence: CASSGDGGAYNEQFF. DNA of the CDR3: TGTGCCAGCAGTGGGGACGGAGGGGCCTACAATGAGCAGTTCTTC.